The T cell receptor beta chain under discussion was sequenced for a study of CD8 T cells in ankylosing spondylitis. The study's findings and limits: Seemingly distinctive of ankylosing spondylitis blood was a TCR beta motif formed by eight highly homologous variants. Reportedly, disease-linked clones are significantly enriched in ankylosing spondylitis patients' matched synovial fluid.

CDR1 and CDR2 (germline): MGHRA, YSYEKL. The CDR3 runs to 14 residues. The V end lost 4 bases, the J end lost 5 bases, and 14 bases lay between the germline ends. A note on this clonotype: Its target is not known.

Quantitative 5'-RACE was performed with molecular barcodes, and it yielded the TCR beta libraries. TCRdb re-derived calls from the 5' RACE reads in MiXCR, one entry per CDR3 protein. The data contain around 250,000 distinct CDR3 sequences, 30% to 40% of them seen just once; the ten biggest clones take up around 4.5%. The chain links TRBV4-1 to TRBJ2-5, with D tentatively TRBD1 (6 bases). What was sequenced was blood, either unsorted or a sorted T cell fraction (not recorded which). The sequence was collected from a male donor with ankylosing spondylitis or in good health (not recorded which). The CDR3 reads CASSPQMRGETQYF. CDR3 nucleotides: TGCGCCAGCAGCCCCCAGATGAGGGGGGAGACCCAGTACTTC.